A selection of T cell receptor beta chains follows, all from one sample in a study of cytomegalovirus exposure and HLA in healthy donors. Profiled with immunoSEQ multiplex PCR; TCRdb holds only in-frame clones, not every one. This sample carries around 150,000 clones, 60% to 80% of them seen once, and the ten largest clones take 0.98%. Source material: PBMCs. These receptors were obtained from a woman between 50 and 59 years old in good health and CMV-seropositive. CDR3s include the opening cysteine and the closing phenylalanine or tryptophan.

V	length	J	CDR3
TRBV11-2	12	TRBJ1-4	CASSLDQGPAFF
TRBV7-7	17	TRBJ2-2	CASSPRGTSGGTGELFF
TRBV2	17	TRBJ1-5	CASSKRGSPGSNQPQHF
TRBV10-3	16	TRBJ1-3	CAITGGSGSSGNTIYF
TRBV28	11	TRBJ1-5	CASQGNQPQHF
TRBV7-2	15	TRBJ2-1	CASSLTSNSYNEQFF
TRBV18	14	TRBJ2-7	CASSPQAGRDEQYF
TRBV6-5	14	TRBJ2-7	CASSYSSSSYEQYF
TRBV4-1	18	TRBJ2-3	CASSQVYPSGETTDTQYF
TRBV28	14	TRBJ1-1	CASSFVWETTEAFF
TRBV19	16	TRBJ2-7	CASSIWGGTGSYEQYF
TRBV6-5	15	TRBJ1-2	CASSYSTLPLYGYTF
TRBV27	15	TRBJ2-3	CASRLSGRLTDTQYF
TRBV7-2	13	TRBJ1-2	CAGRRDRDYGYTF
TRBV19	16	TRBJ2-1	CASSNLSRGVRNEQFF
TRBV4-3	15	TRBJ2-7	CASSQDQGAWWEQYF